This entry lists 20 T cell receptor beta chains sequenced from one sample in a study of Ad26.COV2.S vaccination and SARS-CoV-2 variants. Measured with immunoSEQ multiplex PCR; TCRdb has only the in-frame clones, and not every one. The sample has some 330,000 clones, 85% to 90% seen once. This sample's treatment: over 15 received Ad26.COV2.S at low or high dose, single or two shots; 5 received placebo; per-sample allocation not given. Each sample was drawn 63 days after the first injection (of vaccine or placebo). This specimen consisted of peripheral blood, obtained in a trial of Ad26.COV2.S vaccine versus placebo. Receptors originate from a person between 18 and 65 years old who received the Ad26.COV2.S COVID-19 vaccine or a placebo.

The rearrangement joins TRBV9 to TRBJ2-7; tentatively, D is TRBD1 (5 bases). This CDR3 is 13 amino acids long. V lost 2 bases and J lost 2, with 8 bases in between. Germline CDR1 and CDR2: SGDLS and YYNGEE. The CDR3 coding sequence is TGTGCCAGCAGCGTCCAGGGAACCTACGAGCAGTACTTC. Translated: CASSVQGTYEQYF.

CDR3 in amino acids: CASSAQQGYTEAFF. The CDR3 nucleotides read TGTGCCAGCAGTGCACAACAGGGGTACACTGAAGCTTTCTTT. The rearrangement joins TRBV27 to TRBJ1-1; 7 bases agree with TRBD1. Germline V gene data show CDR1 as MNHEY and CDR2 as SMNVEV (reference sequence). This CDR3 region has 14 residues. Trimming at V came to 5 bases and at J to 3 bases, leaving 6 bases not matched to a gene.

The gene calls are TRBV24-1 and TRBJ2-1; weak D call: TRBD1 (5 bases). With 0 bases removed from V and 9 bases from J, the gap between germline ends came to 8 bases. This CDR3 spans 13 amino acids. Looked up from germline, CDR1 is KGHDR and CDR2 is SFDVKD. The CDR3 loop reads CATSDLGAGEQFF. The CDR3 nucleotides read TGTGCCACCAGTGATTTGGGGGCCGGTGAGCAGTTCTTC.

The chain joins TRBV3-1 (or the pseudogene TRBV3-2) to TRBJ2-5; maybe TRBD2 (5 bases). Germline CDR1 LGHDT, CDR2 YNNKEL (reference sequence). CDR3 size: 16 residues. With 1 base removed from V and 5 bases from J, the gap between germline ends came to 17 bases. CDR3 residues: CASSQVDSLPAETQYF. In DNA form, the CDR3 reads TGTGCCAGCAGCCAAGTGGACTCTCTCCCAGCGGAGACCCAGTACTTC.

This rearrangement joins TRBV25-1 to TRBJ1-2; 7 bases fit TRBD1. With V trimmed by 4 bases and J by 2 bases, 13 bases remained unmatched. This CDR3 has 17 amino acids. Germline CDR1 is MGHDK and CDR2 is SYGVNS. In DNA form, the CDR3 reads TGTGCCAGCAGTGGCTTTGGACAGGACGGGCCCAACTATGGCTACACCTTC. It translates to CASSGFGQDGPNYGYTF.

This rearrangement joins TRBV9 to TRBJ2-1; 15 bases align to TRBD2. Germline V gene sequence: CDR1 SGDLS, CDR2 YYNGEE. This CDR3 contains 14 residues. J gave up 10 bases and V 6 bases, and 5 bases lay outside the gene matches. The CDR3, as DNA: TGTGCCAGCAACGCGGGACTAGCGGGGGGAGAGCAGTTCTTC. Protein sequence: CASNAGLAGGEQFF. Full variable domain (rest looked up from reference TRBV9 and TRBJ2-1): DSGVTQTPKHLITATGQRVTLRCSPRSGDLSVYWYQQSLDQGLQFLIQYYNGEERAKGNILERFSAQQFPDLHSELNLSSLELGDSALYFCASNAGLAGGEQFFGPGTRLTVL.

The chain joins TRBV9 to TRBJ2-5; TRBD2 aligns across 12 bases. This CDR3 contains 15 residues. J gave up 5 bases and V 1 base, and 3 bases lay outside the gene matches. The germline V gene encodes CDR1 SGDLS and CDR2 YYNGEE. Written as DNA, the CDR3 is TGTGCCAGCAGCGTATCGACTAGCGGGAGCGAGACCCAGTACTTC. Amino acid sequence: CASSVSTSGSETQYF.

V gene TRBV2 combines with J gene TRBJ1-1; the D is unclear. Looked up from germline, CDR1 is SNHLY and CDR2 is FYNNEI. V was trimmed by 1 base and J by 5 bases, leaving 14 bases between them. The CDR3 has 15 amino acids. CDR3 protein: CASSEVRPIWTEAFF. The DNA of the CDR3 is TGTGCCAGCAGTGAAGTACGCCCAATTTGGACTGAAGCTTTCTTT.

Here the CDR3 reads CASSIGGFSGNTIYF. The CDR3 nucleotides are TGTGCCAGTAGTATAGGAGGGTTCTCTGGAAACACCATATATTTT. This chain connects TRBV19 to TRBJ1-3; no clear D. There are 15 residues in the CDR3. Trimming removed 1 base at V and 0 bases at J, with 7 bases between. Germline CDR1 LNHDA, CDR2 SQIVND (reference sequence).

This chain connects TRBV7-8 to TRBJ2-5; TRBD2 agrees at 13 bases. The J segment lost 5 bases and the V segment lost 11 bases, leaving 17 bases of the junction unmatched. The V gene's germline CDR1 is SGHVS and CDR2 FQNEAQ. The CDR3 has 17 amino acids. CDR3 sequence: CASRTGLAGVSWETQYF. For the CDR3, the DNA is TGTGCCTCCCGGACTGGACTAGCGGGAGTATCGTGGGAGACCCAGTACTTC. Full variable domain (outside the CDR3, taken from reference TRBV7-8 and TRBJ2-5): GAGVSQSPRYKVAKRGQDVALRCDPISGHVSLFWYQQALGQGPEFLTYFQNEAQLDKSGLPSDRFFAERPEGSVSTLKIQRTQQEDSAVYLCASRTGLAGVSWETQYFGPGTRLLVL.

The CDR3 nucleotides read TGTGCCAGCAGCCTAGGGGCGGGAGGGTCCACCGGGGAGCTGTTTTTT. Protein product: CASSLGAGGSTGELFF. The chain has TRBV4-2 and TRBJ2-2; 9 bases agree with TRBD2. Germline V gene sequence: CDR1 LGHNA, CDR2 YNFKEQ. The CDR3 loop spans 16 amino acids. V lost 4 bases and J lost 4; bases outside the gene matches: 7.

This chain joins TRBV11-2 and TRBJ2-1; 8 bases are shared with TRBD1. Germline V gives CDR1 SGHAT, CDR2 FQNNGV. V lost 5 bases to trimming and J lost 8 bases; unmatched junction nucleotides: 11. This CDR3 has 15 amino acids. The CDR3: CASSLDRGTGYEQFF. CDR3 in DNA: TGTGCCAGCAGCCTCGACAGGGGCACGGGGTATGAGCAGTTCTTC.

The chain links TRBV11-2 to TRBJ2-3; TRBD1 is a possible D gene (6 bases). The V gene's germline CDR1 is SGHAT and CDR2 FQNNGV. The CDR3 contains 13 residues. The V gene lost 5 bases and the J gene lost 4 bases, with 10 bases spanning the gap. DNA for the CDR3: TGTGCCAGCAGCCCAAACAGGGCAGATACGCAGTATTTT. Amino acids: CASSPNRADTQYF.

The chain carries TRBV21-1 and TRBJ2-1; TRBD2 is the table's D call, not checked against the DNA. TRBV21-1 is a recognized pseudogene. There are 16 residues in the CDR3. Here the CDR3 reads CASTGTSLIMGSEQFF. The CDR3 DNA reads TGTGCCAGCACAGGAACTAGCTTGATCATGGGGAGTGAGCAGTTCTTC.

The J gene is TRBJ1-2, the V gene TRBV4-1, with 10 bases that match TRBD1. The CDR3 is 17 residues long. V shed 0 bases, J shed 8 bases, and the junction held 12 bases outside the gene matches. CDR1 is MGHRA and CDR2 is YSYEKL in the germline V gene. DNA of the CDR3: TGCGCCAGCAGCCAAGACCCTACCAGGACAGGGGGTAGAGGCTACACCTTC. Translation: CASSQDPTRTGGRGYTF.

The chain combines TRBV29-1 with TRBJ1-2; the D is unclear. Germline assignment: CDR1 SQVTM and CDR2 ANQGSEA. With 3 bases removed from V and 8 bases from J, the gap between germline ends came to 10 bases. The CDR3 is 11 residues long. CDR3 DNA: TGCAGCGTTGAGGGGATGGGAGGCTACACCTTC. It codes for CSVEGMGGYTF.

The V and J genes are TRBV5-1 and TRBJ2-3; tentatively, D is TRBD1 (6 bases). The V gene's germline CDR1 is SGHRS and CDR2 YFSETQ. The CDR3 is 18 residues long. Deletions cut 2 bases from V and 3 bases from J, with 22 bases between. For the CDR3, the DNA is TGCGCCAGCAGCTTTAACTTAGGGGACACCATCTGGACAGATACGCAGTATTTT. It yields the protein CASSFNLGDTIWTDTQYF.

This chain connects TRBV6-5 to TRBJ2-1; TRBD1 is a possible D gene (5 bases). This CDR3 spans 13 amino acids. V was cut by 4 bases and J by 4 bases, with 8 bases left in between. Germline V gene data show CDR1 as MNHEY and CDR2 as SVGAGI. CDR3 DNA sequence: TGTGCCAGCAGTTTACAGGAGTACAATGAGCAGTTCTTC. The encoded protein is CASSLQEYNEQFF.

V and J are TRBV11-3 and TRBJ1-4; unclear D gene. Trimming pared 2 bases from V and 7 bases from J, leaving 14 bases between. Germline values: CDR1 SGHNT, CDR2 YENEEA. There are 15 residues in the CDR3. CDR3 amino acids: CASSLQGERIEKLFF. Here the CDR3 DNA reads TGTGCCAGCAGCTTACAAGGCGAGCGGATTGAAAAACTGTTTTTT.

The gene calls are TRBV5-6 and TRBJ1-5; possibly TRBD1 for D (5 bases). V was pared by 4 bases and J by 8 bases, with 13 bases between. CDR1 SGHDT and CDR2 YYEEEE come from the germline V gene. This CDR3 comprises 13 residues. CDR3 protein: CASSVQGVKPQHF. The CDR3 coding sequence is TGTGCCAGCAGCGTCCAGGGTGTAAAGCCCCAGCATTTT.